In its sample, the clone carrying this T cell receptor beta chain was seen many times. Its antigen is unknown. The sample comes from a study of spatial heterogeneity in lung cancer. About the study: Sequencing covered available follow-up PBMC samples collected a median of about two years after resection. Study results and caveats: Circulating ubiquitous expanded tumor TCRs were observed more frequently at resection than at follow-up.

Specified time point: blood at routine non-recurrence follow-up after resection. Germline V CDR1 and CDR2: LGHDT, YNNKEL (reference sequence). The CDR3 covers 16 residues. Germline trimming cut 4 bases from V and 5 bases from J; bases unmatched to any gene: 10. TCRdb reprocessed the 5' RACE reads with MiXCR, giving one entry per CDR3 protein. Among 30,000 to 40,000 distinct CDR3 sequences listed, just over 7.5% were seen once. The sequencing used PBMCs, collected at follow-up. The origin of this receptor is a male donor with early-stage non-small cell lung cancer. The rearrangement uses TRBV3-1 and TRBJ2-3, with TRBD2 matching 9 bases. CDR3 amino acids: CASSRRERGDGDTQYF. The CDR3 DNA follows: TGTGCCAGCAGCCGAAGGGAGCGGGGGGATGGAGATACGCAGTATTTT.